These 8 T cell receptor beta chains were all obtained from the same sample, sequenced in a study of T cell responses to AZD1222 COVID-19 vaccine. TCRdb keeps only in-frame clones here, not all; method: immunoSEQ multiplex PCR. The sample yields approximately 110,000 clones, 88% seen once. Sequences were derived from peripheral blood, sampled on day 0 of MenACWY control vaccination. The source of these receptors is an adult in good health.

The chain recombines TRBV28 with TRBJ1-1; tentatively, D is TRBD1 (5 bases). Germline V gene lookup returns CDR1 MDHEN and CDR2 SYDVKM. CDR3 size: 16 residues. V was clipped by 0 bases and J by 5 bases, with 16 bases between them. The CDR3 DNA sequence: TGTGCCAGCAGTTTATGGTCCAGGGCCTTGGGTACTGAAGCTTTCTTT. This gives the protein CASSLWSRALGTEAFF.

The V gene is TRBV5-4, the J gene TRBJ1-6; no reliable D call. The CDR3 length is 17 residues. Trimming took 2 bases from V and 7 from J, leaving 19 bases between them. Germline V lookup: CDR1 SGHNT, CDR2 YYREEE (reference sequence). CDR3 nucleotide sequence: TGTGCCAGCAGCTTAGGAGGTCGGGCGGACCACAATTCACCCCTCCACTTT. Its translation: CASSLGGRADHNSPLHF.

The chain joins TRBV28 to TRBJ2-7, with 7 nucleotides matching TRBD1. J was trimmed by 2 bases and V by 2 bases; bases with no gene match: 3. In germline, CDR1 is MDHEN, CDR2 SYDVKM. This CDR3 is built from 14 residues. The CDR3 here is CASSLIGQAYEQYF. For the CDR3, the DNA is TGTGCCAGCAGTTTAATAGGACAGGCCTACGAGCAGTACTTC. The whole variable domain, remainder taken from reference TRBV28 and TRBJ2-7, is DVKVTQSSRYLVKRTGEKVFLECVQDMDHENMFWYRQDPGLGLRLIYFSYDVKMKEKGDIPEGYSVSREKKERFSLILESASTNQTSMYLCASSLIGQAYEQYFGPGTRLTVT.

CDR3 sequence reads: CAYHTPWTLGETQYF. The CDR3 DNA reads TGTGCCTACCACACCCCTTGGACCCTGGGAGAGACCCAGTACTTC. V and J are TRBV30 and TRBJ2-5, with no clear D. The germline V and J ends were trimmed by 7 bases and 4 bases, with 22 bases remaining between them. The CDR3 has 15 residues. Germline V lookup: CDR1 GTSNPN, CDR2 SVGIG (reference sequence). Full variable domain (missing parts from reference TRBV30 and TRBJ2-5): SQTIHQWPATLVQPVGSPLSLECTVEGTSNPNLYWYRQAAGRGLQLLFYSVGIGQISSEVPQNLSASRPQDRQFILSSKKLLLSDSGFYLCAYHTPWTLGETQYFGPGTRLLVL.

The chain combines TRBV30 with TRBJ2-1; D is perhaps TRBD2 (6 bases). The length of the CDR3 is 15 residues. The V gene's germline CDR1 is GTSNPN and CDR2 SVGIG (reference sequence). V was pared by 3 bases and J by 4 bases, with 16 bases between. For the CDR3, the DNA is TGTGCCTGGAGCTCTTTGGAGGGGCTGTACAATGAGCAGTTCTTC. Translation gives CAWSSLEGLYNEQFF.

This chain connects TRBV12-3 or TRBV12-4 to TRBJ2-7; D uncertain. Deletions cut 1 base from V and 3 bases from J, with 7 bases between. The CDR3 is 13 amino acids. CDR3 loop: CASSLGADYEQYF. The CDR3, as DNA: TGTGCCAGCAGTTTAGGGGCCGACTACGAGCAGTACTTC.

This clone appeared a single time. In DNA form, the CDR3 reads TGTGCCAGCAGCTTAGGGACTTACTATGGCTACACCTTC. Translation gives CASSLGTYYGYTF. The V and J genes are TRBV13 and TRBJ1-2, with D unresolved. This CDR3 has 13 amino acids. Germline assignment: CDR1 PRHDT and CDR2 FYEKMQ (reference sequence). V lost 0 bases, J lost 3 bases, and 5 bases lay in between.

This chain connects TRBV21-1 to TRBJ2-7; TRBD2 is taken as the D call from the table, unchecked against the DNA. TRBV21-1 is listed as a pseudogene. The CDR3 length is 13 residues. The CDR3 nucleotides are TGTGCCAGCAGCAAAGACGGTAGCTACGAGCAGTACTTC. Protein: CASSKDGSYEQYF.